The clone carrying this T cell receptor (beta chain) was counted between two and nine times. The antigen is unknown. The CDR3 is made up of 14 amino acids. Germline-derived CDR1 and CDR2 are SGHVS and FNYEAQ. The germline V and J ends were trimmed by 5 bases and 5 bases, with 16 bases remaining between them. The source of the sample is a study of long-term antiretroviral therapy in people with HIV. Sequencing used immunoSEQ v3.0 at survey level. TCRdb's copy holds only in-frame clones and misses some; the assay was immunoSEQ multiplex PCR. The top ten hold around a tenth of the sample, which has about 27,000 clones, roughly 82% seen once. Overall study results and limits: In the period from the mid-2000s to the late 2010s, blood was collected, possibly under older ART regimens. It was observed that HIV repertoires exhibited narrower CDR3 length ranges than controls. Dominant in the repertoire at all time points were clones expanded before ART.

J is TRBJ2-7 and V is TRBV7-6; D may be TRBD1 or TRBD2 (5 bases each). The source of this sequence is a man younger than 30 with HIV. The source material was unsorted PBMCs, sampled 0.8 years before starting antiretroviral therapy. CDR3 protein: CASSPPGDLNEQYF. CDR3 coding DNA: TGTGCCAGCAGCCCACCCGGGGACCTGAACGAGCAGTACTTC.